This T cell receptor (beta chain) was captured in a study of blood T cell repertoires in COVID-19. Trimming cost V 4 bases and J 4 bases, with 17 bases left between them. Germline assignment: CDR1 LGHNA and CDR2 YNFKEQ. There are 16 residues in the CDR3. Assignments of participants to cohorts depended upon their own reported clinical history. The authors' processing: Nucleated cell counts were estimated from reference gene primer amplification. The data were produced by immunoSEQ multiplex PCR, yet TCRdb's version contains in-frame clones alone and is incomplete. D and trimming come from the DNA, and the V and J calls and clone size come from that table. Here the sample spans over 200,000 clones, approximately 82% being singletons.

The rearrangement uses TRBV4-2 and TRBJ2-1, with D perhaps matching TRBD2 (5 bases). This sequence originates from a middle-aged man who had recovered from COVID-19. The source material was PBMCs or T cells enriched from blood (not recorded which). CDR3 sequence reads: CASSPVGVGLYNEQFF. The CDR3 DNA follows: TGTGCCAGCAGCCCCGTCGGAGTAGGACTTTACAATGAGCAGTTCTTC.